This T cell receptor delta chain comes out of a study of gamma-delta T cells after stem cell transplantation. With CATT, TCRdb re-called clones from the RT-PCR reads. There are roughly 2,200 delta-chain clones in the sample; 44% occur only once, and 21% lies in the top ten. V shed 1 base and J 0 bases; nucleotides not matched to a gene: 16. The CDR3 covers 20 residues. CDR1 is GEAIGNYY, CDR2 EKD, per germline. What was sequenced was gamma-delta T cells. This chain links TRDV2 with TRDJ1, with 10 bases lining up with TRDD3. This TCR came from a human donor. It is not recorded whose cells these are; they may come from a transplant donor. CDR3 sequence reads: CACDTLLGDPFRGDTDKLIF. The CDR3 coding sequence is TGTGCCTGTGACACGTTACTGGGGGATCCGTTCCGCGGGGACACCGATAAACTCATCTTT.